This entry is about one T cell receptor (beta chain). TCRB CDR3 was amplified from 2 ug genomic DNA or less. Some clones are missing from TCRdb's copy, which holds only in-frame ones; the method was immunoSEQ multiplex PCR. The sample includes more than 95,000 clones, around 91% of them seen just once. This specimen belongs to a study of glioma-infiltrating T cells after dendritic cell vaccination. For the study at large: Patients received autologous tumor lysate-pulsed dendritic cell vaccination between about 2003 and 2013. Autologous tumor lysate was loaded overnight onto monocyte-derived dendritic cells grown seven days with IL-4 and GM-CSF.

Trimming took off 6 bases at V and 4 bases at J, with 10 bases between the two ends. Germline CDR1 is ENHRY and CDR2 is SYGVKD. The length of the CDR3 is 13 residues. The time point here: after dendritic cell vaccination, including at tumor progression/relapse. The source of this sequence is a human donor with glioblastoma. This sequence joins TRBV10-3 and TRBJ1-5; D is perhaps TRBD1 (6 bases). Sequenced material: blood, taken after dendritic cell vaccination. The CDR3 is CAISRGSNQPQHF. CDR3 in DNA: TGTGCCATCAGCAGGGGTTCGAATCAGCCCCAGCATTTT.